This T cell receptor (beta chain) was recovered during a study of control samples from healthy donors and cancer patients. Trimming pared 2 bases from V and 4 bases from J, leaving 16 bases between. The CDR3 loop spans 16 amino acids. In germline, CDR1 is KGHSH, CDR2 LQKENI. The assay was immunoSEQ multiplex PCR, and TCRdb's table has in-frame clones only and misses some. Here the sample spans around 50,000 clones, 90% to 95% being singletons. This chain joins TRBV18 and TRBJ2-3; D might be TRBD2 (6 bases). The sequencing input was blood. The sequence derives from a man between 25 and 39 years old in good health. The CDR3 region has the DNA TGTGCCAGCTCACCAAGGCCTAGCGCTACCCCAGATACGCAGTATTTT. It yields the protein CASSPRPSATPDTQYF.